What follows are 13 T cell receptor beta chains derived from one specimen sequenced in a study of T cell responses to AZD1222 COVID-19 vaccine. Clones were read by immunoSEQ multiplex PCR, and TCRdb kept only the in-frame ones, dropping some. The table records 150,000 to 200,000 clones, about nine tenths of them present only once. Sequenced material: peripheral blood, taken on day 0 of MenACWY control vaccination. These receptors were taken from an adult in good health.

The chain employs TRBV6-2 or TRBV6-3 and TRBJ2-2; TRBD2 agrees at 7 bases. Germline V CDR1 and CDR2: MNHEY, SVGEGT. The junction had 4 bases not matched to a gene; V was cut back by 2 bases and J by 4 bases. The CDR3 is 15 amino acids. CDR3 in amino acids: CASSYGLAGTGELFF. The DNA of the CDR3 is TGTGCCAGCAGTTACGGTTTAGCGGGCACCGGGGAGCTGTTTTTT.

This clone was counted between two and nine times. CDR3 sequence (DNA): TGTGCCATCAGTGAGTCGACGGCGGCCAGAGCTGAAGCTTTCTTT. It encodes CAISESTAARAEAFF. The chain links TRBV10-3 to TRBJ1-1; D not resolved. Deletions cut 0 bases from V and 6 bases from J, with 14 bases between. This CDR3 contains 15 residues. Per the germline V gene, CDR1 is ENHRY and CDR2 is SYGVKD.

This chain uses TRBV28 with TRBJ1-1; D is undetermined. Per germline, CDR1 MDHEN and CDR2 SYDVKM. The CDR3 covers 12 residues. V was pared by 3 bases and J by 5 bases, with 7 bases between. In DNA, the CDR3 is TGTGCCAGCAGTTTGTCCGGGACTGAAGCTTTCTTT. Encoded protein: CASSLSGTEAFF.

The chain couples TRBV30 to TRBJ1-2; 7 nucleotides align to TRBD1. This CDR3 spans 13 amino acids. The germline gives CDR1 GTSNPN, CDR2 SVGIG (reference sequence). Trimming took 4 bases from V and 3 from J; bases not matched to a gene: 5. The CDR3 DNA reads as TGTGCCTGGACTGTAGGACAGGACTATGGCTACACCTTC. It codes for CAWTVGQDYGYTF. Full variable domain (rest looked up from reference TRBV30 and TRBJ1-2): SQTIHQWPATLVQPVGSPLSLECTVEGTSNPNLYWYRQAAGRGLQLLFYSVGIGQISSEVPQNLSASRPQDRQFILSSKKLLLSDSGFYLCAWTVGQDYGYTFGSGTRLTVV.

This chain connects TRBV5-1 to TRBJ2-1; D is perhaps TRBD1 or TRBD2 (5 bases each). CDR3 length: 13 residues. Between the trimmed V and J ends, which lost 7 bases and 10 bases, there was a span of 18 bases. CDR1 SGHRS and CDR2 YFSETQ come from the germline V gene. In DNA form, the CDR3 reads TGCGCCAGCCTAGCTCCGGGACGAATGGAGCAGTTCTTC. As protein: CASLAPGRMEQFF. The variable domain in full, with the rest retrieved from reference TRBV5-1 and TRBJ2-1, is KAGVTQTPRYLIKTRGQQVTLSCSPISGHRSVSWYQQTPGQGLQFLFEYFSETQRNKGNFPGRFSGRQFSNSRSEMNVSTLELGDSALYLCASLAPGRMEQFFGPGTRLTVL.

V is TRBV5-1 and J is TRBJ1-1, with D maybe TRBD1 (5 bases). This CDR3 region has 13 residues. Trimming left V 4 bases short and J 3 bases short, with 10 bases between. CDR1 and CDR2 (germline): SGHRS, YFSETQ. CDR3 in DNA: TGCGCCAGCAGCACGACAGCCTACACTGAAGCTTTCTTT. Residues: CASSTTAYTEAFF.

The rearrangement joins TRBV5-1 to TRBJ2-1; D is undetermined. Trimming removed 5 bases at V and 6 bases at J, with 21 bases between. The CDR3 is 16 amino acids. Germline V gene lookup returns CDR1 SGHRS and CDR2 YFSETQ. The CDR3 loop is CASSSFSRVPSNEQFF. The CDR3 DNA reads as TGCGCCAGCAGTTCCTTCTCCCGCGTACCTTCCAATGAGCAGTTCTTC.

The chain couples TRBV27 to TRBJ2-7; D unresolved. Trimming left V 5 bases short and J 4 bases short, with 9 bases between. The CDR3 has 12 residues. Germline CDR1 reads MNHEY; CDR2 reads SMNVEV (reference sequence). CDR3 amino acids: CASSPTLYEQYF. DNA for the CDR3: TGTGCCAGCAGTCCGACGCTTTACGAGCAGTACTTC.

This clone has only one observation. The rearrangement uses TRBV9 and TRBJ1-1; no definite D call. The V gene lost 0 bases and the J gene lost 3 bases, with 15 bases spanning the gap. The germline V gene has CDR1 SGDLS and CDR2 YYNGEE. The CDR3 has 16 residues. The CDR3: CASSVDPSGGYTEAFF. Here the CDR3 DNA reads TGTGCCAGCAGCGTAGACCCTTCGGGAGGGTACACTGAAGCTTTCTTT.

The gene calls are TRBV12-3 or TRBV12-4 and TRBJ1-1; no clear D gene. With 3 bases removed from V and 8 bases from J, the gap between germline ends came to 13 bases. There are 13 residues in the CDR3. The CDR3 DNA reads as TGTGCCAGCAGTTTTGGAGGCGGCGAGGAAGCTTTCTTT. Encoded protein: CASSFGGGEEAFF.

V is TRBV14 and J is TRBJ1-2, with no clear D. Trimming pared 5 bases from V and 2 bases from J, leaving 9 bases between. The V gene's germline CDR1 is SGHDN and CDR2 FVKESK. The CDR3 spans 13 residues. The CDR3, as DNA: TGTGCCAGCAGCGACGGCCCCAACTATGGCTACACCTTC. It codes for CASSDGPNYGYTF.

About this clone: Germline is not matched at one junction end, which may reflect a read error. V gene TRBV6-5 combines with J gene TRBJ2-7, with 8 nucleotides matching TRBD1. Germline CDR1 and CDR2: MNHEY and SVGAGI. This CDR3 contains 16 residues. The CDR3 is CASSYAPGGPSDEQYF. CDR3 in DNA: TGTGCCAGCAGTTACGCCCCAGGGGGCCCCTCCGACGAGCAGTACTTC.

The chain has TRBV11-2 and TRBJ2-1; TRBD1 is a possible D gene (7 bases). The CDR3 totals 14 residues. The V gene's germline CDR1 is SGHAT and CDR2 FQNNGV. Trimming removed 5 bases at V and 5 bases at J, with 13 bases between. CDR3 bases: TGTGCCAGCAGCCGGGGGCAGGGGGACAATGAGCAGTTCTTC. This encodes CASSRGQGDNEQFF.